Following are 26 T cell receptor beta chains from one sample sequenced in a study of blood T cell repertoires in COVID-19. Only in-frame clones appear in the TCRdb table, and some are missing; sequencing was by immunoSEQ multiplex PCR. The sample shows 270,000 or so clones, around nine tenths of them seen only once. Input material: PBMCs or T cells enriched from blood (not recorded which). The receptors derive from a woman aged 18-30 years who had recovered from COVID-19.

This clone appeared once. The chain uses TRBV11-3 and TRBJ1-1, with D possibly TRBD1 on 6 matching bases. Germline V gives CDR1 SGHNT, CDR2 YENEEA. V lost 2 bases and J lost 3, with 22 bases in between. The CDR3 extends over 18 amino acids. The CDR3 loop is CASSLSAVSGVGDTEAFF. CDR3 DNA: TGTGCCAGCAGCTTATCTGCGGTCTCAGGGGTTGGGGACACTGAAGCTTTCTTT.

CDR3 amino acids: CASSLRGQGIVVGYEQYF. CDR3 nucleotides: TGTGCCAGCAGTTTAAGGGGACAGGGAATCGTAGTTGGCTACGAGCAGTACTTC. The rearrangement joins TRBV28 to TRBJ2-7, with TRBD1 matching 9 bases. The CDR3 runs to 18 residues. The V segment lost 2 bases and the J segment 3 bases; nucleotides outside the gene matches: 14. Germline lookup yields CDR1 MDHEN and CDR2 SYDVKM.

The J gene is TRBJ2-1, the V gene TRBV19, with D perhaps matching TRBD2 (5 bases). This CDR3 contains 12 residues. In germline, CDR1 is LNHDA, CDR2 SQIVND (reference sequence). Deletions cut 6 bases from V and 15 bases from J, with 18 bases between. The DNA for the CDR3 is TGTGCCAGTAGGAGCAGCGGACGGCACACGTTCTTC. Residues: CASRSSGRHTFF.

This clone was seen a few times. The chain has TRBV5-4 and TRBJ1-6; unclear D gene. This CDR3 contains 14 residues. Germline V gives CDR1 SGHNT, CDR2 YYREEE (reference sequence). V shed 4 bases and J shed 12 bases, with 17 bases lying between them. The CDR3, as DNA: TGTGCCAGCAGCCCGAGGCTGTTTGCGAAACCCCTCCACTTT. Protein product: CASSPRLFAKPLHF. The full variable domain, with the rest looked up from reference TRBV5-4 and TRBJ1-6, is ETGVTQSPTHLIKTRGQQVTLRCSSQSGHNTVSWYQQALGQGPQFIFQYYREEENGRGNFPPRFSGLQFPNYSSELNVNALELDDSALYLCASSPRLFAKPLHFGNGTRLTVT.

The chain links TRBV10-3 to TRBJ1-3; D is ambiguous. Per germline, CDR1 ENHRY and CDR2 SYGVKD. The CDR3 has 16 amino acids. V was shortened by 3 bases and J by 0 bases, with 12 bases between the two germline ends. The CDR3 bases are TGTGCCATCAGTGATGATCTGCGGGACTCTGGAAACACCATATATTTT. Translated, it gives CAISDDLRDSGNTIYF.

The rearrangement uses TRBV2 and TRBJ1-3; tentative D call: TRBD1 (5 bases). Germline V gene lookup returns CDR1 SNHLY and CDR2 FYNNEI. There are 13 residues in the CDR3. V was trimmed by 7 bases and J by 4 bases, leaving 11 bases between them. CDR3 region: CASKWGDGNTIYF. The CDR3 region has the DNA TGTGCCAGCAAATGGGGGGACGGAAACACCATATATTTT.

V is TRBV2 and J is TRBJ1-2; no clear D. Germline lookup yields CDR1 SNHLY and CDR2 FYNNEI. Trimming stripped 1 base from V and 4 bases from J, with 10 bases between. This CDR3 is built from 14 residues. The CDR3: CASSEDFGFYGYTF. The CDR3 region has the DNA TGTGCCAGCAGTGAAGATTTCGGGTTCTATGGCTACACCTTC.

The genes are TRBV20-1 and TRBJ1-4; 7 nucleotides agree with TRBD1. CDR1 is DFQATT, CDR2 SNEGSKA, per germline (reference sequence). The V and J ends lost 6 bases and 7 bases, in that order; junction bases with no gene match: 11. The CDR3 consists of 14 residues. The CDR3 loop reads CSASTDREVEKLFF. CDR3 nucleotides: TGCAGTGCGAGTACTGACAGGGAGGTTGAAAAACTGTTTTTT.

CDR3 nucleotides: TGTGCCTGGACCACTCCCCCAGGCGGCTACACCTTC. Translation: CAWTTPPGGYTF. The genes are TRBV30 and TRBJ1-2; D call uncertain. CDR1 GTSNPN and CDR2 SVGIG come from the germline V gene (reference sequence). CDR3 size: 12 residues. V was clipped by 4 bases and J by 8 bases, with 14 bases between them. Full variable domain (remainder filled in from reference TRBV30 and TRBJ1-2): SQTIHQWPATLVQPVGSPLSLECTVEGTSNPNLYWYRQAAGRGLQLLFYSVGIGQISSEVPQNLSASRPQDRQFILSSKKLLLSDSGFYLCAWTTPPGGYTFGSGTRLTVV.

This sequence joins TRBV6-5 and TRBJ1-4; weak D call: TRBD1 (6 bases). Germline CDR1 MNHEY, CDR2 SVGAGI. The CDR3 is 16 amino acids. The V end was cut by 0 bases, the J end by 7 bases, with 15 bases between. Written as DNA, the CDR3 is TGTGCCAGCAGTTACTCGTTCGACAGGATGAGTGAAAAACTGTTTTTT. Translating gives CASSYSFDRMSEKLFF.

This clone was picked up a small number of times. The chain recombines TRBV27 with TRBJ2-7, with 8 bases aligning to TRBD1. This CDR3 comprises 15 residues. V lost 2 bases and J lost 3; bases outside the gene matches: 6. CDR1 and CDR2 from the germline V gene are MNHEY and SMNVEV (reference sequence). In nucleotides, the CDR3 is TGTGCCAGCAGTTTAGTTCCACAGGGGGGCTACGAGCAGTACTTC. Its translation: CASSLVPQGGYEQYF.

DNA for the CDR3: TGTGCCAGTAGTATCCGGCTTGATCGGGGACTCAATCAGCCCCAGCATTTT. This encodes CASSIRLDRGLNQPQHF. The gene calls are TRBV19 and TRBJ1-5, with D maybe TRBD1 (5 bases). Germline-derived CDR1 and CDR2 are LNHDA and SQIVND (reference sequence). The CDR3 has 17 residues. The germline V and J ends were trimmed by 3 bases and 3 bases, with 18 bases remaining between them. Filled out from reference TRBV19 and TRBJ1-5, the complete variable domain reads DGGITQSPKYLFRKEGQNVTLSCEQNLNHDAMYWYRQDPGQGLRLIYYSQIVNDFQKGDIAEGYSVSREKKESFPLTVTSAQKNPTAFYLCASSIRLDRGLNQPQHFGDGTRLSIL.

The table lists this clone with a few counts. This sample also contains other DNA sequences that code for the same CDR3. J is TRBJ1-3 and V is TRBV5-5; TRBD1 matches 8 bases. The CDR3 is made up of 16 amino acids. The V gene's germline CDR1 is SGHKS and CDR2 YYEKEE (reference sequence). With V trimmed by 4 bases and J by 0 bases, 6 bases remained unmatched. The CDR3, as DNA: TGTGCCAGCAGCCGGACAGGGTTGAGCTCTGGAAACACCATATATTTT. It translates to CASSRTGLSSGNTIYF. Looking up the rest from reference TRBV5-5 and TRBJ1-3 gives the full variable domain: DAGVTQSPTHLIKTRGQQVTLRCSPISGHKSVSWYQQVLGQGPQFIFQYYEKEERGRGNFPDRFSARQFPNYSSELNVNALLLGDSALYLCASSRTGLSSGNTIYFGEGSWLTVV.

This clone turned up a few times. The rearrangement links TRBV15 to TRBJ1-2; possible D gene TRBD1, 6 bases. The length of the CDR3 is 14 residues. Trimming removed 0 bases at V and 5 bases at J, with 10 bases between. Germline CDR1 reads LNHNV; CDR2 reads YYDKDF (reference sequence). The CDR3 sequence: CATSRDEGEYGYTF. CDR3 nucleotides: TGTGCCACCAGCAGAGATGAGGGGGAGTATGGCTACACCTTC.

J is TRBJ2-7 and V is TRBV7-2; 7 bases are shared with TRBD2. The CDR3 is 15 amino acids. V lost 0 bases to trimming and J lost 4 bases; unmatched junction nucleotides: 6. Germline V gene sequence: CDR1 SGHTA, CDR2 FQGNSA. The CDR3 nucleotides read TGTGCCAGCAGCTTAGCGCTCGGGGAGGGGTACGAGCAGTACTTC. Amino acids: CASSLALGEGYEQYF.

The chain joins TRBV28 to TRBJ1-5; 8 bases fit TRBD1. The CDR3 runs 15 residues. Germline CDR1 reads MDHEN; CDR2 reads SYDVKM. V was clipped by 5 bases and J by 6 bases; unmatched bases: 9. The CDR3 region is CASSLDRGTSQPQHF. DNA for the CDR3: TGTGCCAGCAGTCTCGACAGGGGAACGAGTCAGCCCCAGCATTTT.

A remark on this clone: The junction departs from the called germline gene at one end, perhaps through a read error. The genes are TRBV6-1 and TRBJ2-7; TRBD1 matches 9 bases. The CDR3 contains 15 residues. CDR1 and CDR2 from the germline V gene are MNHNS and SASEGT. In DNA form, the CDR3 reads TGTGCCAGCAGAGAAGGGACAGGGCCCTCCTACGAGCAGTACTTC. It codes for CASREGTGPSYEQYF.

This clone has only one observation. DNA of the CDR3: TGTGCCAGCAGCACGGGGACAGGCCGAGTGTTTTTT. Its protein is CASSTGTGRVFF. The chain has TRBV11-2 and TRBJ1-4; 8 bases agree with TRBD1. The trim removed 5 bases at V and 15 bases at J, leaving 8 bases unmatched. CDR3 length equals 12 residues. Germline V CDR1 and CDR2: SGHAT, FQNNGV.

This clone was seen just once. CDR3 protein: CASSLENYGYTF. For the CDR3, the DNA is TGTGCCAGCAGTCTTGAGAACTATGGCTACACCTTC. The chain joins TRBV6-2 or TRBV6-3 to TRBJ1-2; D gene unclear. The V end was cut by 5 bases, the J end by 2 bases, with 6 bases between. The germline CDR1 and CDR2 sequences are MNHEY and SVGEGT. The CDR3 runs to 12 residues.

The CDR3 region is CASSQTDLGLYNEQFF. In nucleotides, the CDR3 is TGTGCCAGCAGCCAAACTGACCTAGGACTTTACAATGAGCAGTTCTTC. The chain carries TRBV4-2 and TRBJ2-1; the D gene is possibly TRBD2 (5 bases). V was clipped by 2 bases and J by 4 bases, with 15 bases between them. The CDR3 loop spans 16 amino acids. Germline values: CDR1 LGHNA, CDR2 YNFKEQ.

This chain connects TRBV5-1 to TRBJ1-1; 10 bases match TRBD1. The CDR3 totals 15 residues. V shed 0 bases and J 7 bases; nucleotides not matched to a gene: 6. CDR1 and CDR2 (germline): SGHRS, YFSETQ. The DNA for the CDR3 is TGCGCCAGCAGCTTGGAGGGACAGGGGTACGGTGAAGCTTTCTTT. Translation gives CASSLEGQGYGEAFF.

The V gene is TRBV11-2, the J gene TRBJ1-2; 9 bases align to TRBD1. The junction had 17 bases not matched to a gene; V was cut back by 6 bases and J by 3 bases. Per the germline V gene, CDR1 is SGHAT and CDR2 is FQNNGV. The CDR3 extends over 18 amino acids. CDR3 residues: CASRFRGGQGPMDYGYTF. DNA for the CDR3: TGTGCCAGCAGGTTCCGTGGGGGACAGGGACCGATGGACTATGGCTACACCTTC.

This clone was found a few times. The DNA for the CDR3 is TGTGCCTGGAGCACAGGGGGTCTCTACGAGCAGTACTTC. Translation: CAWSTGGLYEQYF. The J gene is TRBJ2-7, the V gene TRBV30; the match to TRBD1 covers 8 bases. Germline CDR1 and CDR2: GTSNPN and SVGIG (reference sequence). Trimming cost V 3 bases and J 3 bases; bases outside gene matches: 4. The CDR3 spans 13 residues.

V and J are TRBV4-3 and TRBJ1-6; 9 nucleotides agree with TRBD1. The V gene's germline CDR1 is LGHNA and CDR2 YSLEER. V was pared by 0 bases and J by 10 bases, with 7 bases of the junction left unmatched. The CDR3 is 16 residues long. As DNA, the CDR3 is TGCGCCAGCAGCCAAGATGGGGACAGGGACGGGTCACCCCTCCACTTT. Its protein product is CASSQDGDRDGSPLHF.

The chain's CDR3 is CASSQVLNNEQFF. The CDR3 DNA is TGCGCCAGCAGCCAAGTACTCAACAATGAGCAGTTCTTC. The V and J genes are TRBV4-3 and TRBJ2-1; D is unresolved. This CDR3 spans 13 amino acids. Germline-derived CDR1 and CDR2 are LGHNA and YSLEER. Between the trimmed V and J ends, which lost 1 base and 5 bases, there was a span of 6 bases.

The chain links TRBV5-5 to TRBJ2-3; 8 bases map to TRBD1. J was trimmed by 6 bases and V by 6 bases; bases with no gene match: 9. The CDR3 is made up of 14 amino acids. Germline V gene sequence: CDR1 SGHKS, CDR2 YYEKEE (reference sequence). DNA for the CDR3: TGTGCCAGCAACCCGGACAGGGTAACGGATACGCAGTATTTT. Amino acids: CASNPDRVTDTQYF.